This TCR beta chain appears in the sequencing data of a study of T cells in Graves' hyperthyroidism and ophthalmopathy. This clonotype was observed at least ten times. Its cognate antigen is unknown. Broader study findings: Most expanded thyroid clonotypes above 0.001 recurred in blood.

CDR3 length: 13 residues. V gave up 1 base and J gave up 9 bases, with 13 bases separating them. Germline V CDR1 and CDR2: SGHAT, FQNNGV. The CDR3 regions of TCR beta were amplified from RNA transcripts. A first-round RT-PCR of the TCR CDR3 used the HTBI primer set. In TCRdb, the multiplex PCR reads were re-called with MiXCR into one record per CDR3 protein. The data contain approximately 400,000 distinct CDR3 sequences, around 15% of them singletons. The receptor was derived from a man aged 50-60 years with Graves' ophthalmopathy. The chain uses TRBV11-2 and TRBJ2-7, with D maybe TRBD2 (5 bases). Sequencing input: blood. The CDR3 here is CASSLAIGGGQYF. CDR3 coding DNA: TGTGCCAGCAGCTTAGCAATTGGAGGTGGGCAGTACTTC.